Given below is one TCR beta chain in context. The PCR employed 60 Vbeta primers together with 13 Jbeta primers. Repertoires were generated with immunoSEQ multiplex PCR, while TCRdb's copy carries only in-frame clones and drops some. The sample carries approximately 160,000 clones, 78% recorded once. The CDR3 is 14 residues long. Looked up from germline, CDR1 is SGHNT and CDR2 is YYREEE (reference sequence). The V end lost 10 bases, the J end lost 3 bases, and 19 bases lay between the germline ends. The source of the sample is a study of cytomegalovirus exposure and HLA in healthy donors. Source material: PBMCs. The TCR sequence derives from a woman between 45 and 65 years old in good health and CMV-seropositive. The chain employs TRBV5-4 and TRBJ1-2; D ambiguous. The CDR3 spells CASSLRGMDYGYTF. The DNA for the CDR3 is TGTGCCTCCAGCTTACGGGGAATGGACTATGGCTACACCTTC.